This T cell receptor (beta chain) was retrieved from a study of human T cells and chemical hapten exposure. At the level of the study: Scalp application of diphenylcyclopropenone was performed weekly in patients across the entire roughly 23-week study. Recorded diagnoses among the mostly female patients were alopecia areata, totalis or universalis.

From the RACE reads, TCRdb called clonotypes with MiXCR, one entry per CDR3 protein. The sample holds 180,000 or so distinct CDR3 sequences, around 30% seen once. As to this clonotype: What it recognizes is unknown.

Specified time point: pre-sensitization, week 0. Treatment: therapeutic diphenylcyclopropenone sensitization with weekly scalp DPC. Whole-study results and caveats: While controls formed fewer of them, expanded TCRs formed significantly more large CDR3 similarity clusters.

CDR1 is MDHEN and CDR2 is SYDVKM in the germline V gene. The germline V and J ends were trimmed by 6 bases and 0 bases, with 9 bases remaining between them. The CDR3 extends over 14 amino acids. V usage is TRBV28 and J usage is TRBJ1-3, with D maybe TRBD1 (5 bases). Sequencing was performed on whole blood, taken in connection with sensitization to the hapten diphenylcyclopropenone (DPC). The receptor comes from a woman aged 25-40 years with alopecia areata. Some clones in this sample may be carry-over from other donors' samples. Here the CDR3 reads CASSGGRSGNTIYF. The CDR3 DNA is TGTGCCAGCAGCGGGGGTCGCTCTGGAAACACCATATATTTT.